Listed below are T cell receptor beta chains from one sample, sequenced in a study of identical twins. TCRdb re-called the 5' RACE reads through MiXCR, storing one row per CDR3 protein. The sample includes a few hundred thousand distinct CDR3 sequences, 9.6% of them seen just once. The data also belong to a second study, concerning yellow fever vaccine responses in identical twins.

The material sequenced was PBMCs. The receptors were sampled from a woman under 30 in good health. Each CDR3 is given with its conserved first and last residue. D genes are given only for firm matches. Rows may omit the clone size; those that give it use once, few, many or a size class.

V	J	size	D	CDR3	DNA
TRBV6-5	TRBJ1-5	.	.	CASSYSGFSQPQHF	TGTGCCAGCAGTTACTCGGGGTTCAGTCAGCCCCAGCATTTT
TRBV7-8	TRBJ2-5	many	.	CASSLTSRTGHRGRQTQYF	TGTGCCAGCAGCTTAACCAGCCGGACGGGACACCGCGGACGACAGACCCAGTACTTC
TRBV5-1	TRBJ2-5	.	.	CASSLTVWGAQETQYF	TGCGCCAGCAGCTTAACTGTTTGGGGCGCCCAAGAGACCCAGTACTTC
TRBV15	TRBJ2-7	many	TRBD1	CATSTQGQGAPEQYF	TGTGCCACCAGCACCCAAGGGCAGGGGGCCCCCGAGCAGTACTTC
TRBV28	TRBJ2-1	.	TRBD2	CASSPAGLAELNEQFF	TGTGCCAGCAGCCCGGCCGGACTAGCGGAGCTCAATGAGCAGTTCTTC
TRBV7-9	TRBJ2-2	.	TRBD1	CASSPLGGDTGELFF	TGTGCCAGCAGCCCACTAGGGGGCGACACCGGGGAGCTGTTTTTT
TRBV12-3/TRBV12-4	TRBJ1-1	many	.	CASSFQSLGAFF	TGTGCCAGCAGTTTTCAATCGTTAGGAGCTTTCTTT
TRBV25-1	TRBJ1-1	few	.	CASSDPDEPRKAFF	TGTGCCAGCAGTGATCCCGACGAGCCTAGGAAAGCTTTCTTT
TRBV25-1	TRBJ2-3	.	.	CASSEFAGQRDTQYF	TGTGCCAGCAGTGAATTCGCGGGGCAACGTGATACGCAGTATTTT
TRBV7-2	TRBJ2-3	.	TRBD2	CASSLPLAGGPGTDTQYF	TGTGCCAGCAGCTTACCACTAGCGGGAGGGCCGGGCACAGATACGCAGTATTTT
TRBV20-1	TRBJ1-3	few	TRBD1	CSHRHGTASGNTIYF	TGCAGCCATCGCCATGGGACAGCCTCTGGAAACACCATATATTTT
TRBV12-3/TRBV12-4	TRBJ2-1	.	.	CASNFRDNEQFF	TGTGCCAGCAACTTCAGGGACAATGAGCAGTTCTTC
TRBV20-1	TRBJ1-2	few	TRBD1	CSATRTGERGNGYTF	TGCAGTGCTACCAGGACAGGGGAAAGGGGGAATGGCTACACCTTC
TRBV7-2	TRBJ2-7	.	TRBD2	CASSLHQTSGEQYF	TGTGCCAGCAGCCTACACCAAACTAGCGGAGAGCAGTACTTC
TRBV28	TRBJ2-5	.	TRBD2	CASSFPQGGAETQYF	TGTGCCAGCAGTTTCCCCCAGGGAGGGGCGGAGACCCAGTACTTC
TRBV5-1	TRBJ2-3	.	.	CASSLGQALADTQYF	TGCGCCAGCAGCTTGGGACAGGCACTCGCAGATACGCAGTATTTT
TRBV30	TRBJ2-3	few	.	CAWVGGSSDTQYF	TGTGCCTGGGTCGGGGGCAGTTCAGATACGCAGTATTTT
TRBV18	TRBJ2-1	few	TRBD2	CASSPPGTSIPYNEQFF	TGTGCCAGCTCACCACCAGGGACTAGCATCCCCTACAATGAGCAGTTCTTC
TRBV7-9	TRBJ2-1	.	.	CASSFLGKGDEQFF	TGTGCCAGCAGCTTTTTAGGGAAGGGGGATGAGCAGTTCTTC
TRBV29-1	TRBJ2-7	.	TRBD2	CSVVGTPFGREPNEQYF	TGCAGCGTTGTAGGGACCCCTTTCGGGAGGGAGCCCAACGAGCAGTACTTC
TRBV15	TRBJ2-7	.	TRBD2	CATGVRGGSYEQYF	TGTGCCACCGGCGTGCGCGGGGGCTCCTACGAGCAGTACTTC
TRBV7-3	TRBJ1-1	.	.	CASSQTGFSYTEAFF	TGTGCCAGCAGCCAAACAGGATTTTCGTACACTGAAGCTTTCTTT
TRBV5-1	TRBJ2-3	few	TRBD1	CASSTGQASTDTQYF	TGCGCCAGCAGCACCGGACAGGCTAGCACAGATACGCAGTATTTT
TRBV3-1	TRBJ1-2	.	TRBD1	CASSARDRQYGYTF	TGTGCCAGCAGCGCCCGGGACAGGCAGTATGGCTACACCTTC
TRBV5-1	TRBJ2-3	few	TRBD2	CASSPRTSGRAKDTQYF	TGCGCCAGCAGCCCCCGGACTAGCGGGAGAGCTAAAGATACGCAGTATTTT